This TCR beta chain was documented in a study of identifying expanded T cells in peripheral blood. Study conclusions and caveats: Roughly two-week clone count variance significantly increased as total template count grew. Differentially abundant clones: roughly 1.2 between replicates, 16.4 at approximately 13 days, 19 at four.

On this clone: Antigen: not known.

No infections or other immune events were documented during collection. This table comes from immunoSEQ multiplex PCR, and its TCRdb copy is limited to in-frame clones, with some not included. The sample consists of around 94,000 clones, about nine tenths of them appearing once. The specimen was blood. The source is a person aged 18 to 75 in good health.

In DNA, the CDR3 is TGCGCCAGCAGCTTGAGATTTCCGGGGGGACAGCAGTTCTTC. This sequence encodes CASSLRFPGGQQFF. The chain links TRBV5-1 to TRBJ2-1; the match to TRBD2 covers 7 bases. The CDR3 consists of 14 residues. V dropped 1 base and J dropped 11; count of bases not matched to a gene: 9. Germline loops: CDR1 SGHRS, CDR2 YFSETQ.